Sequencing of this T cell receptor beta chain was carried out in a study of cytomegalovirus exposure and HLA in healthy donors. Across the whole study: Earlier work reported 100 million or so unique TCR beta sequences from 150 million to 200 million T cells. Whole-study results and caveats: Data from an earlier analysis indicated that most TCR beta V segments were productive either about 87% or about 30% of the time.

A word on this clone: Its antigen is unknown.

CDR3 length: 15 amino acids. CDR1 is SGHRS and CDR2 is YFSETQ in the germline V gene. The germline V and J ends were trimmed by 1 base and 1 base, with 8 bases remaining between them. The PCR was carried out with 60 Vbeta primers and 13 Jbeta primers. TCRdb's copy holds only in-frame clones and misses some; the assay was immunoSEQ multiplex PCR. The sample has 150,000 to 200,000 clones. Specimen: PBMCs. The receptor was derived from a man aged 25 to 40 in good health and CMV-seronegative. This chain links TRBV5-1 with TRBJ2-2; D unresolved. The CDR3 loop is CASSLQQMNTGELFF. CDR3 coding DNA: TGCGCCAGCAGCTTGCAACAGATGAACACCGGGGAGCTGTTTTTT.